Listed here are 11 T cell receptor beta chains from one sample, sequenced in a study of response to subunit inactivated influenza vaccine (dated by TCRdb to between 2017 and 2018). Preparation of the library involved RT-PCR. Sequencing instrument: Illumina HiSeq 2500. In TCRdb, the public reads were trimmed at Q25 with fastp and aligned with MiXCR, with productive beta chains retained. Duplicate CDR3 protein sequences are folded into a single record with the most common DNA and genes. The table for this sample lists about half a million distinct CDR3 sequences; approximately 7.7% of them were counted only once. Together, the top ten hold 13% of the sample. The source was PBMCs from blood, collected around 25 months after vaccination. The source of these receptors is a man between 50 and 70 years old who received an inactivated influenza vaccine. Donor details come from another sample of the same person, matched by shared clones.

The chain joins TRBV11-2 to TRBJ2-3, with TRBD2 matching 10 bases. Trimming removed 5 bases from V and 5 bases from J; junction bases left unmatched: 16. This CDR3 spans 18 amino acids. CDR1 is SGHAT and CDR2 is FQNNGV in the germline V gene. Here the CDR3 reads CASSQNALAGARGDTQYF. CDR3 nucleotide sequence: TGTGCCAGCAGCCAGAATGCTCTAGCGGGGGCCCGGGGAGATACGCAGTATTTT.

This clonotype was seen repeatedly, ten times or more. The chain is built from TRBV4-3 and TRBJ2-5, with unresolved D. V was pared by 0 bases and J by 5 bases, with 7 bases between. Per germline, CDR1 LGHNA and CDR2 YSLEER. The CDR3 length is 13 residues. CDR3 in DNA: TGCGCCAGCAGCCAAGATTTTTCGGAGACCCAGTACTTC. It specifies CASSQDFSETQYF.

This chain links TRBV7-2 with TRBJ1-2; tentatively, D is TRBD1 (6 bases). Germline CDR1 is SGHTA and CDR2 is FQGNSA. V lost 5 bases to trimming and J lost 7 bases, with 17 bases between them. This CDR3 has 14 amino acids. CDR3 sequence reads: CASSLRGGQAGYTF. The CDR3 DNA reads as TGTGCCAGCAGCCTACGTGGGGGGCAGGCTGGCTACACCTTC. Using reference TRBV7-2 and TRBJ1-2 for the parts outside the CDR3, the full variable domain is GAGVSQSPSNKVTEKGKDVELRCDPISGHTALYWYRQSLGQGLEFLIYFQGNSAPDKSGLPSDRFSAERTGGSVSTLTIQRTQQEDSAVYLCASSLRGGQAGYTFGSGTRLTVV.

This sequence joins TRBV10-2 and TRBJ2-2; D assignment may be TRBD1 or TRBD2 (6 bases each). The germline gives CDR1 WSHSY, CDR2 SAAADI. Trimming pared 6 bases from V and 5 bases from J, leaving 10 bases between. CDR3 length: 13 amino acids. As DNA, the CDR3 is TGCGCCAGCAGGACGGGGGCTACCGGGGAGCTGTTTTTT. This translates into CASRTGATGELFF.

Many counts were recorded for this clonotype. The chain has TRBV29-1 and TRBJ2-7; maybe TRBD2 (6 bases). The ends were cut back, 4 bases at V and 0 bases at J, with 10 bases in the middle. CDR1 and CDR2 from the germline V gene are SQVTM and ANQGSEA. CDR3 length: 13 residues. The CDR3 here is CSVARDSSYEQYF. Here the CDR3 DNA reads TGCAGCGTTGCTCGGGACTCCTCCTACGAGCAGTACTTC.

This clonotype was seen a few times. As DNA, the CDR3 is TGCAGTGCTCGGACTAGCGGGAGAATGGCCGGGGAGCTGTTTTTT. It translates to CSARTSGRMAGELFF. The V call is TRBV20-1, the J call TRBJ2-2; 13 bases line up with TRBD2. The V segment lost 5 bases and the J segment 6 bases; nucleotides outside the gene matches: 6. This CDR3 region has 15 residues. Germline-derived CDR1 and CDR2 are DFQATT and SNEGSKA (reference sequence).

Ten or more counts support this clonotype. V is TRBV6-1 and J is TRBJ2-7; D uncertain. Per the germline V gene, CDR1 is MNHNS and CDR2 is SASEGT. V lost 3 bases and J 2 bases, leaving 17 bases between the germline ends. The CDR3 extends over 16 amino acids. CDR3 in DNA: TGTGCCAGCAGTGAGTTAAAGAGTGGGCCGACCTACGAGCAGTACTTC. It yields the protein CASSELKSGPTYEQYF.

This clonotype was detected only a few times. The chain has TRBV12-3 or TRBV12-4 and TRBJ2-3, with a possible D match to TRBD1 (6 bases). With 2 bases removed from V and 2 bases from J, the gap between germline ends came to 26 bases. This CDR3 comprises 20 residues. CDR3 sequence reads: CASSLPPRPGSRGITDTQYF. CDR3 DNA: TGTGCCAGCAGTTTACCCCCCAGGCCAGGTAGCAGGGGCATCACAGATACGCAGTATTTT.

This clonotype was detected a few times. The chain is built from TRBV12-3 or TRBV12-4 and TRBJ1-6; 7 positions agree with TRBD1. V shed 6 bases, J shed 2 bases, and the junction held 10 bases outside the gene matches. The CDR3 length is 17 residues. As DNA, the CDR3 is TGTGCCAGCAGCCCTGGGGTTGACAGGGCCTATAATTCACCCCTCCACTTT. It codes for CASSPGVDRAYNSPLHF.

The chain couples TRBV20-1 to TRBJ2-7; 7 nucleotides align to TRBD1. V was clipped by 1 base and J by 3 bases; unmatched bases: 9. There are 15 residues in the CDR3. The V gene's germline CDR1 is DFQATT and CDR2 SNEGSKA (reference sequence). The CDR3 region has the DNA TGCAGTGCTAGAGTTCGACAGGGACCCATCTACGAGCAGTACTTC. Protein sequence: CSARVRQGPIYEQYF.

This clonotype turned up a few times. The chain carries TRBV20-1 and TRBJ2-7; 9 nucleotides match TRBD1. Trimming removed 4 bases from V and 4 bases from J; junction bases left unmatched: 5. The CDR3 extends over 13 amino acids. CDR1 is DFQATT, CDR2 SNEGSKA, per germline (reference sequence). CDR3 region: CSATNRGLYEQYF. Written as DNA, the CDR3 is TGCAGTGCTACGAACAGGGGGCTTTACGAGCAGTACTTC.